This section outlines one T cell receptor beta chain sequence together with its context. Its target is not known. V lost 8 bases to trimming and J lost 4 bases; unmatched junction nucleotides: 10. The CDR3 sequence is 14 residues long. Germline loops: CDR1 MNHEY, CDR2 SVGAGI. TCRdb reprocessed the reads with MiXCR, giving one entry per CDR3 protein. The sample has 700,000 to 950,000 distinct CDR3 sequences; 30% to 35% are singletons. The sample originates from a study of T cell repertoires in cytomegalovirus infection. Study as a whole: CMV epitopes in the study were HLA-C-restricted (recently identified) and HLA-B-restricted (well studied). Through public TCR beta signatures, both CMV infection and matching HLA type were indicated. The study, taken as a whole, reports: Cumulative public TCR beta family frequency identified carriers of CMV plus the relevant HLA. Dominating the ex vivo response were HLA-C-restricted CMV-specific TCR beta clonotypes.

The source material was cultured CD8+ T cells from PBMCs, sampled from culture after CMV antigen stimulation. This chain uses TRBV6-5 with TRBJ1-2; TRBD1 agrees at 7 bases. This clonotype was obtained from a human donor in good health (CMV status not recorded). Some clones in this sample may be carry-over from other donors' samples. The CDR3 bases are TGTGCCAGCGTAGGGTCGGACAGGACCTATGGCTACACCTTC. Its protein is CASVGSDRTYGYTF.